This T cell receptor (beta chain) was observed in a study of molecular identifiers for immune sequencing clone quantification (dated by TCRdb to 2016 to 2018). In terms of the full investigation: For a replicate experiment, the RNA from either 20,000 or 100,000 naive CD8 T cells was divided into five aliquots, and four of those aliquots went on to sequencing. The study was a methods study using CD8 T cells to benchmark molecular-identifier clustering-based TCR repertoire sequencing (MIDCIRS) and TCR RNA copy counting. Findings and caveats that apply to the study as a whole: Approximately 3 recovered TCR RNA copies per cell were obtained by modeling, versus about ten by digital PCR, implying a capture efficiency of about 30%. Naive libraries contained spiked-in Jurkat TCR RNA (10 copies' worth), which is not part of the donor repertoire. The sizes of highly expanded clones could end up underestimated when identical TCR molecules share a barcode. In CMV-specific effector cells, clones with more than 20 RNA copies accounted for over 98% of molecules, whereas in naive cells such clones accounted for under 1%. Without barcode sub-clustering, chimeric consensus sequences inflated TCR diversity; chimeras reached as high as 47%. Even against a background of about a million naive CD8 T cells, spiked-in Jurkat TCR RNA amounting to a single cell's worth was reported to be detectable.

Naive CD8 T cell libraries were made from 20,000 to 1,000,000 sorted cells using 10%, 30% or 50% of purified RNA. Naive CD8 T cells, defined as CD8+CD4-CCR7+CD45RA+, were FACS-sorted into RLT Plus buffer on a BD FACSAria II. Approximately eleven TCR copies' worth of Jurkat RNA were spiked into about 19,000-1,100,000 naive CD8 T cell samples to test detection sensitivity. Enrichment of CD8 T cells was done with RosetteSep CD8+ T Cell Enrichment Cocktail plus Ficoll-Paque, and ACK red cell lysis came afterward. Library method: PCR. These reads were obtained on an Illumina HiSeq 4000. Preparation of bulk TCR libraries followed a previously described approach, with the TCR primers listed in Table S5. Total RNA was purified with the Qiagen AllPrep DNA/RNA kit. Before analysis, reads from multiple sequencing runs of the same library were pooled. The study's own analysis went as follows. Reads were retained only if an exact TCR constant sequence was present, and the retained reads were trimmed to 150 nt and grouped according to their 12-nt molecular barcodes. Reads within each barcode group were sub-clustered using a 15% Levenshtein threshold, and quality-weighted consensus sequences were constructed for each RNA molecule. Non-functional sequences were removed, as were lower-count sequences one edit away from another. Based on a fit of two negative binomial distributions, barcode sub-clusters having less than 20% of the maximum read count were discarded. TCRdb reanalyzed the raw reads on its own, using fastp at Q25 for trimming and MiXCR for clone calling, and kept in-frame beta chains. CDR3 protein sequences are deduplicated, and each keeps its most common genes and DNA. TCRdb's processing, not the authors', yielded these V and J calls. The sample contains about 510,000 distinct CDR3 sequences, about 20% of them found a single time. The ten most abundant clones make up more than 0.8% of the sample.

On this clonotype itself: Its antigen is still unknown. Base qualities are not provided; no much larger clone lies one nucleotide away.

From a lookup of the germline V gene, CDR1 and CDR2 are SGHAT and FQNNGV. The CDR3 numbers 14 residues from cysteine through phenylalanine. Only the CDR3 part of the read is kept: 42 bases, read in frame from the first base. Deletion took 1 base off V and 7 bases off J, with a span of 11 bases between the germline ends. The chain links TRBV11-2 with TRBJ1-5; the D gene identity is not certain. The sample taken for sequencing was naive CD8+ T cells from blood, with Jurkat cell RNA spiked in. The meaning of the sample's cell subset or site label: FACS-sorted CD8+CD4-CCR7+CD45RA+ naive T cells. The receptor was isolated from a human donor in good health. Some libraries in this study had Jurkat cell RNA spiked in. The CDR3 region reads CASSLGGDGQPQHF. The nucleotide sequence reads TGTGCCAGCAGCTTAGGGGGTGATGGACAGCCCCAGCATTTT.